A single sample is the source of the 7 T cell receptor beta chains below, sequenced in a study of T cell responses to AZD1222 COVID-19 vaccine. TCRdb's copy holds only in-frame clones and misses some; the assay was immunoSEQ multiplex PCR. The repertoire includes 100,000 to 150,000 clones, about 87% of them detected once, and about 5% sits in the top ten. This specimen consisted of peripheral blood, obtained on day 0 of AZD1222 vaccination. These receptors were collected from an adult in good health.

The rearrangement uses TRBV10-1 and TRBJ2-1, with 9 bases matching TRBD1. V dropped 5 bases and J dropped 5; count of bases not matched to a gene: 4. This CDR3 region has 14 residues. Germline values: CDR1 WNHNN, CDR2 SYGVQD (reference sequence). For the CDR3, the DNA is TGCGCCAGCAGTCCGGGACAGGGTAACAATGAGCAGTTCTTC. This gives the protein CASSPGQGNNEQFF.

CDR3 nucleotide sequence: TGTGCCAGCAGCTTAGAACAGGGGGCGGAGGCAGATACGCAGTATTTT. Residues: CASSLEQGAEADTQYF. The chain joins TRBV7-8 to TRBJ2-3; 9 bases line up with TRBD1. From germline, CDR1 is SGHVS and CDR2 FQNEAQ. CDR3 length: 16 residues. J was trimmed by 4 bases and V by 1 base; bases with no gene match: 6.

In its sample, this clone was seen a few times. The chain uses TRBV19 and TRBJ2-7; perhaps TRBD1 as D (5 bases). The CDR3 consists of 15 residues. The germline V gene encodes CDR1 LNHDA and CDR2 SQIVND (reference sequence). The V end lost 6 bases, the J end lost 0 bases, and 15 bases lay between the germline ends. The CDR3 DNA reads TGTGCCAGTAGCAGGGCGGCGATGAGCTCCTACGAGCAGTACTTC. Its protein is CASSRAAMSSYEQYF.

The gene calls are TRBV12-3 or TRBV12-4 and TRBJ1-4; D not resolved. V lost 6 bases, J lost 0 bases, and 2 bases lay in between. This CDR3 has 12 residues. CDR3 amino acids: CASRTTNEKLFF. DNA of the CDR3: TGTGCCAGCAGAACAACTAATGAAAAACTGTTTTTT.

The V and J genes are TRBV2 and TRBJ2-4; D perhaps matches TRBD1 (5 bases). V shed 8 bases and J shed 5 bases, with 13 bases lying between them. Germline CDR1 SNHLY, CDR2 FYNNEI. This CDR3 has 13 residues. The CDR3 reads CASAIGVENIQYF. The CDR3 region has the DNA TGTGCCAGCGCCATAGGGGTGGAAAACATTCAGTACTTC.

CDR3 bases: TGTGCCAGCAGCTTACAAGGGGTTAACACCGGGGAGCTGTTTTTT. This sequence encodes CASSLQGVNTGELFF. This sequence joins TRBV11-3 and TRBJ2-2; the D gene is possibly TRBD1 (5 bases). Per the germline V gene, CDR1 is SGHNT and CDR2 is YENEEA. The V gene lost 2 bases and the J gene lost 2 bases, with 9 bases spanning the gap. CDR3 length: 15 residues.

The J gene is TRBJ2-3, the V gene TRBV7-9, with 7 bases fitting TRBD1. V was clipped by 5 bases and J by 5 bases; unmatched bases: 16. From germline, CDR1 is SEHNR and CDR2 FQNEAQ (reference sequence). CDR3 length: 17 residues. CDR3 DNA: TGTGCCAGCAGCCTTTTTCCGACAGGGCTAATAGGAGATACGCAGTATTTT. Its protein is CASSLFPTGLIGDTQYF.